The rows below give T cell receptor beta chains drawn from one sample of a study of blood T cell repertoires in COVID-19. Clones were sequenced by immunoSEQ multiplex PCR, and TCRdb holds only the in-frame ones, with some missing. The repertoire holds 130,000 to 150,000 clones, roughly 89% seen once, with approximately 0.95% in the top ten. The sequencing input was peripheral blood. Every receptor here comes from a woman between 45 and 60 years old with acute or convalescent COVID-19. CDR3s include the opening cysteine and the closing phenylalanine or tryptophan. Expanded clones get a size class; other rows say once, few or many, or leave the size out.

size	V	J	CDR3
.	TRBV10-3	TRBJ1-2	CAIRNQTGYDYGYTF
.	TRBV7-9	TRBJ1-5	CASSLGRSNQPQHF
.	TRBV19	TRBJ1-4	CASNPGQKETNEKLFF
.	TRBV14	TRBJ2-7	CASSQDLGTMGDEQYF
.	TRBV3-1/TRBV3-2	TRBJ2-7	CASSPHPGGEQYF
.	TRBV14	TRBJ1-1	CASSHLNLRDRSRNTEAFF
once	TRBV24-1	TRBJ2-3	CATSTDRGDTDTQYF
.	TRBV7-9	TRBJ2-7	CASSLEQVGEQYF
.	TRBV7-3	TRBJ2-3	CASSLTSGGTDTQYF
.	TRBV3-1/TRBV3-2	TRBJ2-7	CASSQGGEQYF
.	TRBV6-2/TRBV6-3	TRBJ2-3	CASSLGGGTDTQYF
.	TRBV30	TRBJ2-4	CAWNRDRDLAKNIQYF
.	TRBV10-1	TRBJ2-2	CASSESLGRGTGELFF
.	TRBV4-1	TRBJ2-7	CASSPGTPYEQYF
.	TRBV7-3	TRBJ1-1	CASSPSTGNTEAFF
.	TRBV11-2	TRBJ1-2	CASSLGGQGNYGYTF
.	TRBV20-1	TRBJ2-1	CSANMVHEQFF
.	TRBV9	TRBJ2-3	CASSPPVRNTDTQYF
.	TRBV18	TRBJ1-1	CASSPPGRGNTEAFF
.	TRBV9	TRBJ2-5	CASSVSRLASGETQYF
.	TRBV27	TRBJ1-2	CASSYRGGYTF
few	TRBV7-3	TRBJ2-3	CASSPDRGKTDTQYF
.	TRBV7-2	TRBJ2-3	CASSPRSSGGGDTQYF
.	TRBV4-1	TRBJ2-2	CASSQTSGGAGELFF
.	TRBV5-1	TRBJ2-7	CASRIRFSGPYEQYF
.	TRBV27	TRBJ1-2	CASSPRAGGGYTF
.	TRBV6-5	TRBJ2-7	CASSYSESGEQYF
.	TRBV24-1	TRBJ2-7	CATSDPYSYEQYF
.	TRBV27	TRBJ1-2	CASSRRGQGPDYGYTF
.	TRBV30	TRBJ2-1	CACNVGLGDEQFF
.	TRBV5-7	TRBJ1-4	CASSLRDTNEKLFF
.	TRBV27	TRBJ2-3	CATSRLAGEADTQYF
.	TRBV1	TRBJ2-3	CTSSQKVDPGPSGNSTDTQYF
.	TRBV18	TRBJ2-2	CASSILQGASTGELFF
.	TRBV30	TRBJ2-2	CAWSSSRITGELFF
.	TRBV7-9	TRBJ1-2	CASSRDRNYGYTF
.	TRBV19	TRBJ2-4	CASSTDTILYRIQYF
.	TRBV5-1	TRBJ2-7	CASSLEGTSGSGYF
.	TRBV11-2	TRBJ1-4	CASSLEPGQANEKLFF
.	TRBV13	TRBJ2-4	CASSLEGQISKNIQYF
.	TRBV30	TRBJ2-1	CAWKTGTSGINEQFF
.	TRBV7-9	TRBJ2-1	CASSLTGANEQFF
.	TRBV19	TRBJ1-5	CASSIVPDSNQPQHF